This TCR beta chain is drawn from a study of blood T cell repertoires in COVID-19. Study-level information: COVID-19 samples from acute and convalescent phases originated in the United States, Italy and Spain. The cDNA or gDNA used as material had been derived from T cells, B-cell-depleted T cells, or PBMCs.

With V trimmed by 4 bases and J by 0 bases, 5 bases remained unmatched. Per germline, CDR1 MNHEY and CDR2 SVGAGI. The CDR3 runs to 16 residues. Per the original data handling: Quantification of nucleated cells was approximated via reference gene primer amplification. Produced via immunoSEQ multiplex PCR; TCRdb's table is partial and in-frame only. The V and J calls and clone size come from that table; D and trimming were worked out from the DNA. This repertoire shows 100,000 to 110,000 clones, about 88% found once; its top ten account for around 6.9%. The TCR sequence derives from a man aged 25 to 40 in a cohort sampled during active COVID-19. The sequenced sample was peripheral blood. V usage is TRBV6-5 and J usage is TRBJ1-1; 10 bases agree with TRBD1. CDR3 nucleotide sequence: TGTGCCAGCAGTTCGGACAGGGGGTCCATGAACACTGAAGCTTTCTTT. This codes for CASSSDRGSMNTEAFF.